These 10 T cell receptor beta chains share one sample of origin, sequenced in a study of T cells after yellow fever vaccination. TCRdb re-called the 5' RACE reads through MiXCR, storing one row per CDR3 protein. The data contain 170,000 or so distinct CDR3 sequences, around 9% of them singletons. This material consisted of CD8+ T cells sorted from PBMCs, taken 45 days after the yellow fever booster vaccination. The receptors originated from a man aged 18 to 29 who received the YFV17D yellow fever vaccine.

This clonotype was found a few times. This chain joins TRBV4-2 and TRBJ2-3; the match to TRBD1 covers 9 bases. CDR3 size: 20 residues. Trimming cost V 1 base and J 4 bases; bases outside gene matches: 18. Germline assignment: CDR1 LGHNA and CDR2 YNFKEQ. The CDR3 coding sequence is TGTGCCAGCAGCCAAGCCCCGGGACAGGGTCACAAGGTCCACTCAGATACGCAGTATTTT. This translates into CASSQAPGQGHKVHSDTQYF.

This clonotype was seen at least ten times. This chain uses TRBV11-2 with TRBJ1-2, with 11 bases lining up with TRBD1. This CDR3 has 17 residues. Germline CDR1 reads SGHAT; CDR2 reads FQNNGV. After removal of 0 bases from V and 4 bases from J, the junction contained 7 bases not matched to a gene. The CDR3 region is CASSLDQGTGGTYGYTF. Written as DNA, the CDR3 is TGTGCCAGCAGCTTAGATCAGGGGACAGGGGGGACCTATGGCTACACCTTC.

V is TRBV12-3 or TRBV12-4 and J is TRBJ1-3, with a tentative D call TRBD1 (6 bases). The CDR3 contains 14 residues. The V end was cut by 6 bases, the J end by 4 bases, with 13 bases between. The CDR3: CASRDTGPGNTIYF. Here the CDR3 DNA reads TGTGCCAGCAGGGATACAGGGCCCGGAAACACCATATATTTT.

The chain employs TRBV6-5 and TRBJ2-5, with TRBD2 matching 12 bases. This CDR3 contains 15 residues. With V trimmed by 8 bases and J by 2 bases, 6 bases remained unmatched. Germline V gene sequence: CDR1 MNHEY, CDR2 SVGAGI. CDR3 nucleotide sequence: TGTGCCAGCTCCATAGGACTAGCGGGGCAAGAGACCCAGTACTTC. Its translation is CASSIGLAGQETQYF.

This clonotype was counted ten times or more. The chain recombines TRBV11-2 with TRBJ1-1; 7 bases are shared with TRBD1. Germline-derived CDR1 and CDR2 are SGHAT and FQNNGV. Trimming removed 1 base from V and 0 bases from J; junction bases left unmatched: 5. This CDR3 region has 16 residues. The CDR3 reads CASSLAVGQLNTEAFF. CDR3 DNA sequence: TGTGCCAGCAGCTTAGCGGTGGGACAGCTGAACACTGAAGCTTTCTTT.

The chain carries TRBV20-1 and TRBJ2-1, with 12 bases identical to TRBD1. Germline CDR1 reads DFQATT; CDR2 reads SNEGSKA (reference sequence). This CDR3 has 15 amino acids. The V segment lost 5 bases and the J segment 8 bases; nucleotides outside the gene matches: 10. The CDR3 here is CSAYRGQGAKDEQFF. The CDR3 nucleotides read TGCAGTGCTTACCGGGGACAGGGGGCGAAGGATGAGCAGTTCTTC.

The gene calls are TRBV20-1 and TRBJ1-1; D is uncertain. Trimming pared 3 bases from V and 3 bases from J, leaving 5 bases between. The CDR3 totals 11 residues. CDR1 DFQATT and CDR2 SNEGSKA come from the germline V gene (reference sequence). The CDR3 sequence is CSAREDTEAFF. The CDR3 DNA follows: TGCAGTGCTAGGGAGGACACTGAAGCTTTCTTT.

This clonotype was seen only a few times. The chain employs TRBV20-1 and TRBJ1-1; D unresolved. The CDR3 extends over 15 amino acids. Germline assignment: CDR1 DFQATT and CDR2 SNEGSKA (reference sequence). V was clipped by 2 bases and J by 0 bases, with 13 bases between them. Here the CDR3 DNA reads TGCAGTGCTAGATCGACGGGCGGGATGAACACTGAAGCTTTCTTT. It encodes CSARSTGGMNTEAFF.

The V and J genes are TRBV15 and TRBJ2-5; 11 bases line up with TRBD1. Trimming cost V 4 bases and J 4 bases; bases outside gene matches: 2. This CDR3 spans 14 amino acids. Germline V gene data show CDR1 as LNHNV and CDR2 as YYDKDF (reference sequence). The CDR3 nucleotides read TGTGCCACCAGCACAGGGACAGGGGGAGAGACCCAGTACTTC. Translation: CATSTGTGGETQYF.

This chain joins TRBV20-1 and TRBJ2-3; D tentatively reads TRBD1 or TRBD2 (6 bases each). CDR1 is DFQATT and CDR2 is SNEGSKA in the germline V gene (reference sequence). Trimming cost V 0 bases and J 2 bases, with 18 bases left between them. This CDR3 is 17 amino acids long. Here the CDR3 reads CSARDLQGTLPTDTQYF. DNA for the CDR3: TGCAGTGCTAGAGATCTCCAGGGGACTCTCCCCACAGATACGCAGTATTTT.